These T cell receptor beta chains were read from a single sample in a study of blood T cell repertoires in COVID-19. This table comes from immunoSEQ multiplex PCR, and its TCRdb copy is limited to in-frame clones, with some not included. This table has roughly 190,000 clones, about nine tenths appearing once. What was sequenced was PBMCs or T cells enriched from blood (not recorded which). These receptors were taken from a woman in her 30s who had recovered from COVID-19. Each CDR3 is given with its conserved first and last residue. The D gene is left open where the match is weak. The size entry is marked missing in some rows and otherwise reads once, few, many or a size class.

CDR3: CASSISTEISYEQYF; DNA: TGTGCCAGTAGTATCTCGACAGAGATTTCCTACGAGCAGTACTTC; D: .; J: TRBJ2-7; size: .; V: TRBV19
CDR3: CASSPQHNDEQFF; DNA: TGTGCCAGCTCACCACAGCATAACGATGAGCAGTTCTTC; D: .; J: TRBJ2-1; size: .; V: TRBV18
CDR3: CASSSRAVPSGNTIYF; DNA: TGTGCCAGCAGCTCGAGGGCCGTACCTTCTGGAAACACCATATATTTT; D: .; J: TRBJ1-3; size: .; V: TRBV7-2
CDR3: CASSFGQGQGQPQHF; DNA: TGTGCCAGCAGTTTCGGACAGGGGCAGGGACAGCCCCAGCATTTT; D: TRBD1; J: TRBJ1-5; size: .; V: TRBV7-2
CDR3: CATSGQGTDTQYF; DNA: TGTGCCACCTCAGGGCAGGGCACAGATACGCAGTATTTT; D: .; J: TRBJ2-3; size: .; V: TRBV24-1
CDR3: CAWSQGEHRVINYGYTF; DNA: TGTGCCTGGAGCCAAGGAGAACATCGGGTGATTAACTATGGCTACACCTTC; D: .; J: TRBJ1-2; size: .; V: TRBV30
CDR3: CASSLSPDYGYTF; DNA: TGTGCCAGCAGCTTATCCCCGGACTATGGCTACACCTTC; D: .; J: TRBJ1-2; size: once; V: TRBV11-2
CDR3: CASSQHGQTYQETQYF; DNA: TGTGCCAGCAGCCAACACGGACAAACGTACCAAGAGACCCAGTACTTC; D: .; J: TRBJ2-5; size: once; V: TRBV3-1/TRBV3-2
CDR3: CASSATGLEETQYF; DNA: TGTGCCAGCAGCGCGACAGGGTTGGAAGAGACCCAGTACTTC; D: TRBD1; J: TRBJ2-5; size: .; V: TRBV7-3
CDR3: CASSFRDRASTDTQYF; DNA: TGTGCCAGCAGCTTCCGGGACAGGGCTAGCACAGATACGCAGTATTTT; D: TRBD1; J: TRBJ2-3; size: .; V: TRBV7-3
CDR3: CASSSGLAGGISSYEQYF; DNA: TGTGCCAGCAGCTCTGGACTAGCGGGGGGCATCAGCTCCTACGAGCAGTACTTC; D: TRBD2; J: TRBJ2-7; size: .; V: TRBV7-9
CDR3: CASSSPGRSPNEQYF; DNA: TGTGCCAGCAGCTCTCCGGGGAGGTCTCCCAACGAGCAGTACTTC; D: .; J: TRBJ2-7; size: .; V: TRBV5-4
CDR3: CASNRGQMELFF; DNA: TGTGCCAGCAACCGTGGACAGATGGAGCTGTTTTTT; D: .; J: TRBJ2-2; size: .; V: TRBV11-3
CDR3: CASSQGVGGGLYNEQFF; DNA: TGCGCCAGCAGCCAAGGGGTTGGCGGGGGACTTTACAATGAGCAGTTCTTC; D: TRBD2; J: TRBJ2-1; size: once; V: TRBV4-1
CDR3: CASSPRYEAFF; DNA: TGTGCCAGTAGTCCCCGGTATGAAGCTTTCTTT; D: .; J: TRBJ1-1; size: .; V: TRBV19
CDR3: CASSLRGQGANVLTF; DNA: TGTGCCAGCAGCCTCAGGGGGCAAGGGGCCAACGTCCTGACTTTC; D: TRBD1; J: TRBJ2-6; size: .; V: TRBV9
CDR3: CASSPPGLAGGGTGELFF; DNA: TGTGCCAGCTCACCACCGGGACTAGCGGGAGGAGGCACCGGGGAGCTGTTTTTT; D: TRBD2; J: TRBJ2-2; size: .; V: TRBV18
CDR3: CAWRYGGTGELFF; DNA: TGTGCCTGGAGGTATGGCGGCACCGGGGAGCTGTTTTTT; D: .; J: TRBJ2-2; size: .; V: TRBV30
CDR3: CASSLAVSANYGYTF; DNA: TGCGCCAGCAGCTTGGCCGTCTCCGCTAACTATGGCTACACCTTC; D: .; J: TRBJ1-2; size: .; V: TRBV5-1
CDR3: CASTRGPGSGNTIYF; DNA: TGTGCCAGCACCCGCGGACCGGGGTCTGGAAACACCATATATTTT; D: .; J: TRBJ1-3; size: .; V: TRBV13
CDR3: CASSQLIGQIFPEKLFF; DNA: TGCGCCAGCAGCCAACTAATCGGACAGATCTTTCCCGAAAAACTGTTTTTT; D: .; J: TRBJ1-4; size: few; V: TRBV4-3
CDR3: CASSSGTGGYEQYF; DNA: TGTGCCAGCAGCAGCGGGACAGGGGGCTACGAGCAGTACTTC; D: TRBD1; J: TRBJ2-7; size: once; V: TRBV6-5
CDR3: CASSGGQGQFF; DNA: TGTGCCAGCAGTGGAGGACAGGGGCAGTTCTTC; D: TRBD1; J: TRBJ2-1; size: once; V: TRBV12-3/TRBV12-4
CDR3: CASSLSGSPLHF; DNA: TGTGCCAGCAGCTTGTCAGGGTCACCCCTCCACTTT; D: .; J: TRBJ1-6; size: .; V: TRBV11-2